The rows below give T cell receptor beta chains drawn from one sample of a study of T cells after yellow fever vaccination. TCRdb independently ran MiXCR on the 5' RACE reads; one entry per CDR3 protein. The table includes a few hundred thousand distinct CDR3 sequences, around 7% detected once. The specimen comprised PBMCs, sampled about 41 days after the first yellow fever vaccination. The receptors stem from a man aged 18 to 30 who received the YFV17D yellow fever vaccine. CDR3s include the opening cysteine and the closing phenylalanine or tryptophan. D genes are given only for firm matches. Size tells how often a clone was seen (once, few, many) or the class of an expanded clone, and some rows leave it out.

size	V	J	length	D	CDR3	DNA
many	TRBV4-2	TRBJ2-1	15	TRBD2	CASSQGLATYNEQFF	TGTGCCAGCAGCCAAGGACTAGCGACCTACAATGAGCAGTTCTTC
-	TRBV18	TRBJ2-7	15	-	CASSPGGFGSYEQYF	TGTGCCAGCTCACCGGGGGGTTTTGGCTCCTACGAGCAGTACTTC
few	TRBV19	TRBJ2-3	12	-	CASSLNSDTQYF	TGTGCCAGTAGTCTCAACTCAGATACGCAGTATTTT
few	TRBV7-2	TRBJ2-2	17	TRBD2	CASSALPSGGASRELFF	TGTGCCAGCAGCGCGCTACCTAGCGGGGGGGCCTCCCGGGAGCTGTTTTTT
-	TRBV20-1	TRBJ1-1	14	-	CSARKMGLATEAFF	TGCAGTGCTAGAAAGATGGGGCTGGCCACTGAAGCTTTCTTT
few	TRBV6-5	TRBJ2-7	15	TRBD1	CASSSPGQGEAGQYF	TGTGCCAGCAGTTCTCCAGGACAGGGGGAGGCTGGGCAGTACTTC
few	TRBV5-1	TRBJ1-2	15	-	CASSLQTGPSYGYTF	TGCGCCAGCAGCTTACAAACGGGGCCCTCCTATGGCTACACCTTC
-	TRBV5-6	TRBJ2-1	15	TRBD2	CASSNRGDSYNEQFF	TGTGCCAGCAGCAACCGGGGGGACTCCTACAATGAGCAGTTCTTC
few	TRBV11-2	TRBJ2-1	16	-	CASSPPGSFSYNEQFF	TGTGCCAGCAGCCCACCGGGGTCATTCTCCTACAATGAGCAGTTCTTC
-	TRBV11-2	TRBJ1-4	19	TRBD1	CASSPQTPTGGGLTEKLFF	TGTGCCAGCAGTCCCCAGACACCGACAGGGGGCGGGCTCACTGAAAAACTGTTTTTT
-	TRBV29-1	TRBJ2-3	15	-	CSVAPRGNVADTQYF	TGCAGCGTTGCTCCGAGGGGAAATGTGGCAGATACGCAGTATTTT
-	TRBV7-9	TRBJ2-3	16	-	CASSSGRGAGTDTQYF	TGTGCCAGCAGCTCGGGCCGGGGGGCTGGCACAGATACGCAGTATTTT
-	TRBV7-6	TRBJ2-5	19	TRBD1	CASSLGRRPGGPMGETQYF	TGTGCCAGCAGCTTAGGACGCCGACCAGGGGGTCCTATGGGTGAGACCCAGTACTTC
-	TRBV5-1	TRBJ2-2	13	TRBD1	CASTQGVPGELFF	TGCGCCAGCACCCAGGGGGTTCCCGGGGAGCTGTTTTTT
many	TRBV7-6	TRBJ2-2	14	-	CASSFALDTGELFF	TGTGCCAGCAGCTTCGCACTCGACACCGGGGAGCTGTTTTTT
many	TRBV5-6	TRBJ2-4	14	-	CASTETGVGNIQYF	TGTGCCAGCACCGAAACGGGCGTCGGAAACATTCAGTACTTC
few	TRBV5-1	TRBJ2-3	15	-	CASSLAENPSSTQYF	TGCGCCAGCAGCTTGGCCGAGAACCCATCGAGTACGCAGTATTTT
many	TRBV2	TRBJ1-1	13	-	CASSARVRSKAFF	TGTGCCAGCAGTGCGAGGGTGAGAAGTAAAGCTTTCTTT
many	TRBV11-1	TRBJ2-5	20	TRBD1	CASSLRWSGQGNDPQETQYF	TGTGCCAGCAGCTTACGTTGGTCGGGACAGGGCAACGACCCCCAAGAGACCCAGTACTTC
many	TRBV7-3	TRBJ1-1	13	-	CASSTQGNTEAFF	TGCGCCAGCAGCACTCAGGGGAACACTGAAGCTTTCTTT
-	TRBV15	TRBJ2-5	14	-	CATSRVVLKETQHF	TGTGCCACCAGCAGAGTAGTACTCAAAGAGACCCAGCACTTC
-	TRBV14	TRBJ2-2	16	TRBD1	CASSPRQGRTTGELFF	TGTGCCAGCAGCCCACGACAGGGCAGAACCACCGGGGAGCTGTTTTTT
few	TRBV5-4	TRBJ2-7	14	-	CASSFLGSPYEQYF	TGTGCCAGCAGCTTTTTGGGTTCGCCCTACGAGCAGTACTTC
many	TRBV6-5	TRBJ1-1	16	-	CASSYGFSVGNTEAFF	TGTGCCAGCAGTTATGGCTTTTCAGTGGGGAACACTGAAGCTTTCTTT
many	TRBV5-1	TRBJ2-7	15	-	CASSLAATNAYEQYF	TGCGCCAGCAGCTTGGCCGCGACGAATGCCTACGAGCAGTACTTC
many	TRBV15	TRBJ2-7	17	TRBD1	CATSREFGTGMAYEQYF	TGTGCCACCAGCAGAGAATTTGGGACAGGCATGGCCTACGAGCAGTACTTC
many	TRBV5-1	TRBJ2-1	15	TRBD2	CASSPYSGPNNEQFF	TGCGCCAGCAGCCCCTATAGCGGGCCCAACAATGAGCAGTTCTTC
-	TRBV18	TRBJ2-5	17	TRBD1	CASSPPSWTGTQETQYF	TGTGCCAGCTCACCACCATCCTGGACAGGGACCCAAGAGACCCAGTACTTC
many	TRBV5-1	TRBJ2-3	15	-	CASSLGGAPTDTQYF	TGCGCCAGCAGCTTGGGCGGGGCCCCCACAGATACGCAGTATTTT
many	TRBV12-3/TRBV12-4	TRBJ2-5	12	-	CASSFEEETQYF	TGTGCCAGCAGTTTTGAAGAAGAGACCCAGTACTTC
few	TRBV1	TRBJ2-1	18	-	CTSSQDLRLLISANEQFF	TGCACCAGCAGCCAAGATTTGCGACTATTAATCTCAGCCAATGAGCAGTTCTTC
few	TRBV7-6	TRBJ2-5	15	TRBD1	CASSLLTGVGETQYF	TGTGCCAGCAGCCTACTGACAGGGGTCGGGGAGACCCAGTACTTC
few	TRBV15	TRBJ2-1	14	TRBD1	CATSRTGDYNEQFF	TGTGCCACCAGCCGGACAGGGGACTACAATGAGCAGTTCTTC